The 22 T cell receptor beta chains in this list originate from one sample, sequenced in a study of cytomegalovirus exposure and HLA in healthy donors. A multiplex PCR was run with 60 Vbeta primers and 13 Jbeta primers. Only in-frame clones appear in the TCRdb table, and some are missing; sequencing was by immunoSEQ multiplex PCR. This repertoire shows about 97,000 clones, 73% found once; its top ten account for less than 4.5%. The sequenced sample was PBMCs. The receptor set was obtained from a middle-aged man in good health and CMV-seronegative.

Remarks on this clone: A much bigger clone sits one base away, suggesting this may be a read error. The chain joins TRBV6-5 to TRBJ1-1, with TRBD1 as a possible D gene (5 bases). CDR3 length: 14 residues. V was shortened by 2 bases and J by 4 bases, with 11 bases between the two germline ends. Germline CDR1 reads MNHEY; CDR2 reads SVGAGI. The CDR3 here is CASSYGGETTEAFF. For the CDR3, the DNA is TGTGCCAGCAGTTACGGGGGGGAGACCACTGAAGCTTTCTTT.

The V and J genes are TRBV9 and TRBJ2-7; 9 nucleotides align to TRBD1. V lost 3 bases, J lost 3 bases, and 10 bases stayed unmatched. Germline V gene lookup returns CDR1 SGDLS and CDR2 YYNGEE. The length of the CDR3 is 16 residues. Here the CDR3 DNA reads TGTGCCAGCAGCGGAGCCGGGACAGGGAGTCACTACGAGCAGTACTTC. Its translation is CASSGAGTGSHYEQYF.

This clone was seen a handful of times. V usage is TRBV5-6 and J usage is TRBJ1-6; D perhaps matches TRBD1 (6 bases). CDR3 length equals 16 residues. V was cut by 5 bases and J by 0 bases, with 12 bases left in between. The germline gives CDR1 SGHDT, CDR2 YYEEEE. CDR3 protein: CASSQTGGSYNSPLHF. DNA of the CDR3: TGTGCCAGCAGTCAGACAGGCGGCTCCTATAATTCACCCCTCCACTTT. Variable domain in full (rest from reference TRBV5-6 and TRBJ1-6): DAGVTQSPTHLIKTRGQQVTLRCSPKSGHDTVSWYQQALGQGPQFIFQYYEEEERQRGNFPDRFSGHQFPNYSSELNVNALLLGDSALYLCASSQTGGSYNSPLHFGNGTRLTVT.

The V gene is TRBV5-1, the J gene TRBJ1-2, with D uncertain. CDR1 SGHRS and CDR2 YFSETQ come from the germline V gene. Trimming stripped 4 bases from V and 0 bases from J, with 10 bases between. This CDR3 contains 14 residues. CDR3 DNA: TGCGCCAGCAGCCCGGACGGGACTAACTATGGCTACACCTTC. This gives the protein CASSPDGTNYGYTF.

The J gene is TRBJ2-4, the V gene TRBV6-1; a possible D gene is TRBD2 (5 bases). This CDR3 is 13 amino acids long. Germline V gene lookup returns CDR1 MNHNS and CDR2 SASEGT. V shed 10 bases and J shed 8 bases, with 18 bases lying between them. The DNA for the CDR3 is TGTGCCACCTTCGGGCTGCTCGGGGACATTCAGTACTTC. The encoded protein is CATFGLLGDIQYF.

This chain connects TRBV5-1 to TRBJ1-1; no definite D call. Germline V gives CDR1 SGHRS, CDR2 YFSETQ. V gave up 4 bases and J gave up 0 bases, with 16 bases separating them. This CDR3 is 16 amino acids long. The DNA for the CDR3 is TGCGCCAGCAGCGCTGGCGTCTCCGGAGTGAACACTGAAGCTTTCTTT. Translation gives CASSAGVSGVNTEAFF. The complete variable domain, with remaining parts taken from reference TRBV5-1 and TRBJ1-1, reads KAGVTQTPRYLIKTRGQQVTLSCSPISGHRSVSWYQQTPGQGLQFLFEYFSETQRNKGNFPGRFSGRQFSNSRSEMNVSTLELGDSALYLCASSAGVSGVNTEAFFGQGTRLTVV.

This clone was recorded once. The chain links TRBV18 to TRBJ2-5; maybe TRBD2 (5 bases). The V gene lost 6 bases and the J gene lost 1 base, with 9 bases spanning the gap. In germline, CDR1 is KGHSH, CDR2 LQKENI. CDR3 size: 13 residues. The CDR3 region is CASSMGVQETQYF. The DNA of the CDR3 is TGTGCCAGCTCTATGGGAGTCCAAGAGACCCAGTACTTC.

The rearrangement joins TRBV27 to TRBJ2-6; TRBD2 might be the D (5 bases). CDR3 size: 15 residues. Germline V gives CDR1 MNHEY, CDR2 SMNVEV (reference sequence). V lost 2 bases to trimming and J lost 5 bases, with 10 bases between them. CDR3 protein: CASSLGSIRANVLTF. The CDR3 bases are TGTGCCAGCAGTTTAGGGAGTATAAGGGCCAACGTCCTGACTTTC.

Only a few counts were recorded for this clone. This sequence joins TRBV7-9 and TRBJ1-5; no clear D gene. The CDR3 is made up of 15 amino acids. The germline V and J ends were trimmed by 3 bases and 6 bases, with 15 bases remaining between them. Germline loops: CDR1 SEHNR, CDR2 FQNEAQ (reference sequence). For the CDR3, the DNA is TGTGCCAGCAGCTTCAGTGGGGAGGTCGGTCAGCCCCAGCATTTT. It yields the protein CASSFSGEVGQPQHF.

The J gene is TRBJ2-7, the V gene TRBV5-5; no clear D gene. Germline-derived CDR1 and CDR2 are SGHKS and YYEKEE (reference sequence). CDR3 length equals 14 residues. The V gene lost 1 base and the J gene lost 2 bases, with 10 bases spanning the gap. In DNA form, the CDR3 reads TGTGCCAGCAGCTTGTTGACTGAGGCCTACGAGCAGTACTTC. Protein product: CASSLLTEAYEQYF.

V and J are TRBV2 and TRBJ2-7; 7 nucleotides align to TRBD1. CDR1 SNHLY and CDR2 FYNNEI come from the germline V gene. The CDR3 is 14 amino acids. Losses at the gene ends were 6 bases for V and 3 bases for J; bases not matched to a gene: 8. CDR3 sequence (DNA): TGTGCCAGCAGGAAGGACAGGTTATACTACGAGCAGTACTTC. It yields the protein CASRKDRLYYEQYF. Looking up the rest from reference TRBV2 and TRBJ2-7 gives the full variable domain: EPEVTQTPSHQVTQMGQEVILRCVPISNHLYFYWYRQILGQKVEFLVSFYNNEISEKSEIFDDQFSVERPDGSNFTLKIRSTKLEDSAMYFCASRKDRLYYEQYFGPGTRLTVT.

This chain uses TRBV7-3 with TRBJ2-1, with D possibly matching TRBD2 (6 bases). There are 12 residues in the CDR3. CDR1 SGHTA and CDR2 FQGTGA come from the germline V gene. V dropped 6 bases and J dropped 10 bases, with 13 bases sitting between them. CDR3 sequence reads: CASSSRAGEQFF. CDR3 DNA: TGTGCCAGCAGTTCAAGAGCGGGCGAGCAGTTCTTC.

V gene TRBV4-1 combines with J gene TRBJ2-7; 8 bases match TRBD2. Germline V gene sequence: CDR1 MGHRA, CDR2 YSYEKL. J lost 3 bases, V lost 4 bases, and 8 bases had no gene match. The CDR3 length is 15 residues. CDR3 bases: TGCGCCAGCAGCCCCTCCGGGACTAGGAACTACGAGCAGTACTTC. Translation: CASSPSGTRNYEQYF.

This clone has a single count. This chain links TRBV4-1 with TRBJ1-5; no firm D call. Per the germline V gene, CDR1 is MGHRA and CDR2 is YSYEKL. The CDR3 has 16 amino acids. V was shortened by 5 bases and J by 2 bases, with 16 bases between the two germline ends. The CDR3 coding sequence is TGCGCCAGCAGCATAAGGGCCTGGGAGGGCAATCAGCCCCAGCATTTT. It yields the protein CASSIRAWEGNQPQHF.

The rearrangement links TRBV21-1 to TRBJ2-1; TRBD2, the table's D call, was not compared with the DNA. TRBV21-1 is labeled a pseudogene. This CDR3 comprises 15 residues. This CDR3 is CASTPSGTSYNEQFF. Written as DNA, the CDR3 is TGTGCCAGCACCCCAAGCGGGACCTCCTACAATGAGCAGTTCTTC.

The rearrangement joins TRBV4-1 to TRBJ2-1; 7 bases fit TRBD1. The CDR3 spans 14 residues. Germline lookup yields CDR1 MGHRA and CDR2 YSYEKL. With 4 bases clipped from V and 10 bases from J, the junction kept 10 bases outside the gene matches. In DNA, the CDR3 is TGCGCCAGCAGCCCTAGACAGGGTGTAAGGGAGCAGTTCTTC. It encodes CASSPRQGVREQFF.

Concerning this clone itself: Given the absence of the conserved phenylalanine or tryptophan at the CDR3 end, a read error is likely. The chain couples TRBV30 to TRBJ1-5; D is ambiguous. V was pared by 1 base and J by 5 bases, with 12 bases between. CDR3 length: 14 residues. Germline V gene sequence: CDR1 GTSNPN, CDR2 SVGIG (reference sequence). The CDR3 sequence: CAWSGGSYHQPQHV. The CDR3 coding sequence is TGTGCCTGGAGTGGTGGGAGCTATCATCAGCCCCAGCATGTT.

The CDR3 DNA sequence: TGCGCCAGCCGGGACTTTACAGATACGCAGTATTTT. Its translation: CASRDFTDTQYF. This sequence joins TRBV5-1 and TRBJ2-3; D may be TRBD2 (6 bases). Trimming took 7 bases from V and 3 from J, leaving 9 bases between them. Germline CDR1 is SGHRS and CDR2 is YFSETQ. The CDR3 sequence is 12 residues long.

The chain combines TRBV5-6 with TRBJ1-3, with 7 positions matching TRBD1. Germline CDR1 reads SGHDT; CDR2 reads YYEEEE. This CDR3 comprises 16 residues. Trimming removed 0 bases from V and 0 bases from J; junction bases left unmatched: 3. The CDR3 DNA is TGTGCCAGCAGCTTGGGGGACAGCTACTCTGGAAACACCATATATTTT. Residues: CASSLGDSYSGNTIYF.

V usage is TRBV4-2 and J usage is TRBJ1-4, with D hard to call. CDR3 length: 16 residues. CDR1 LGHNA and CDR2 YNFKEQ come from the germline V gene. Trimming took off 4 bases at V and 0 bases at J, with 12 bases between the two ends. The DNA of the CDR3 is TGTGCCAGCAGCCGAGAACAATACCCAACTAATGAAAAACTGTTTTTT. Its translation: CASSREQYPTNEKLFF.

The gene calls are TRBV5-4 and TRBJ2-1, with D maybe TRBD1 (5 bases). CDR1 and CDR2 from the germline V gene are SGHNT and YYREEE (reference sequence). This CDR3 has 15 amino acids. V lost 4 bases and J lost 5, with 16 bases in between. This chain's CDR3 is CASSPWVGPDNEQFF. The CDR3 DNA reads TGTGCCAGCAGCCCTTGGGTGGGGCCCGACAATGAGCAGTTCTTC.

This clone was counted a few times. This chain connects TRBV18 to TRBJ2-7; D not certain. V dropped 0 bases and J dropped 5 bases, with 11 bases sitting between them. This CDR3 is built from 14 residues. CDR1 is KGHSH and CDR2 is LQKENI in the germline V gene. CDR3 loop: CASSPPSGIHEQYF. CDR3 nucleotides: TGTGCCAGCTCACCACCATCGGGTATCCACGAGCAGTACTTC.